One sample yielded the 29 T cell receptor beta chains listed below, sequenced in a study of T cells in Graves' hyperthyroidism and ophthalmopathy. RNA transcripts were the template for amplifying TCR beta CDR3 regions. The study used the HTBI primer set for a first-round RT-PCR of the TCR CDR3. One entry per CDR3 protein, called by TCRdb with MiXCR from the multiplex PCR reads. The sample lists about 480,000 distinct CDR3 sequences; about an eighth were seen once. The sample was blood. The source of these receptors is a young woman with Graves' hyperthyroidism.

CDR3 sequence: CASSAGDFNQPQHF. The DNA of the CDR3 is TGTGCCAGCAGCGCGGGGGACTTCAATCAGCCCCAGCATTTT. J is TRBJ1-5 and V is TRBV9, with D possibly matching TRBD1 (5 bases). This CDR3 contains 14 residues. Per the germline V gene, CDR1 is SGDLS and CDR2 is YYNGEE. The ends were cut back, 3 bases at V and 3 bases at J, with 10 bases in the middle.

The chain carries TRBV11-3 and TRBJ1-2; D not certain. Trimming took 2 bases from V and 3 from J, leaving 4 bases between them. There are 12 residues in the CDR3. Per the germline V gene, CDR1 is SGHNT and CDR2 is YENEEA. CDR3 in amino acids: CASSLSDYGYTF. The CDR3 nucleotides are TGTGCCAGCAGCTTATCAGACTATGGCTACACCTTC.

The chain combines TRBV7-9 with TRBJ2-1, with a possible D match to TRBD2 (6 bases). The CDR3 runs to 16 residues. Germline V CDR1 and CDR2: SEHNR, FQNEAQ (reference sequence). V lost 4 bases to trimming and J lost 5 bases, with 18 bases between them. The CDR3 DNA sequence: TGTGCCAGCAGCTCAGCCCGCGAGCGGGTTAACAATGAGCAGTTCTTC. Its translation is CASSSARERVNNEQFF.

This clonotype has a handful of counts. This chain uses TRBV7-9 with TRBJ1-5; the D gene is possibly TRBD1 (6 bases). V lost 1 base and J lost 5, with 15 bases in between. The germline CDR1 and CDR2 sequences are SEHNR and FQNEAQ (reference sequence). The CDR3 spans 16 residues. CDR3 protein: CASSLVGGDNYQPQHF. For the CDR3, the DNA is TGTGCCAGCAGCTTAGTCGGGGGGGACAATTATCAGCCCCAGCATTTT.

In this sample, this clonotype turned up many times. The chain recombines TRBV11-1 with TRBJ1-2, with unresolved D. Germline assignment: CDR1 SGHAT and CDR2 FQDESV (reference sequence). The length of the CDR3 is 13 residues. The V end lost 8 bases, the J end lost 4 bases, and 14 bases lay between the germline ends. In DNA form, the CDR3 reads TGTGCCAGCGCCCCCCGCGGGCGCTATGGCTACACCTTC. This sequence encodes CASAPRGRYGYTF.

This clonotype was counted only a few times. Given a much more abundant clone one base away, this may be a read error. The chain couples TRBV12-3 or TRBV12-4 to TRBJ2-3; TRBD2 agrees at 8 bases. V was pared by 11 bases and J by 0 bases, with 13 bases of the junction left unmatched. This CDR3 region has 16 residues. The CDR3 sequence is CAGTQTSATSTDTQYF. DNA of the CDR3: TGTGCCGGCACGCAGACTAGCGCCACTAGCACAGATACGCAGTATTTT.

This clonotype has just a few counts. The CDR3 DNA sequence: TGTGCCAGTAGTATAGCCTTTAATCAGCCCCAGCATTTT. Its translation is CASSIAFNQPQHF. The chain couples TRBV19 to TRBJ1-5; no reliable D call. V lost 1 base, J lost 4 bases, and 5 bases lay in between. Germline CDR1 LNHDA, CDR2 SQIVND (reference sequence). This CDR3 has 13 residues.

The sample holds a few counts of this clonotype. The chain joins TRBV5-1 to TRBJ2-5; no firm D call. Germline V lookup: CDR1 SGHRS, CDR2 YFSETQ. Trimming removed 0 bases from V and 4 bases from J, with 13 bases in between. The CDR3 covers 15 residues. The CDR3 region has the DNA TGCGCCAGCAGCTTGGAGGGCCGCTACGGAGAGACCCAGTACTTC. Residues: CASSLEGRYGETQYF.

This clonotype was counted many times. The CDR3 sequence is CASSQGGYYGYTF. In DNA, the CDR3 is TGTGCCAGCTCACAAGGGGGGTACTATGGCTACACCTTC. The rearrangement joins TRBV18 to TRBJ1-2, with D tentatively TRBD1 (6 bases). With 4 bases removed from V and 3 bases from J, the gap between germline ends came to 9 bases. Germline values: CDR1 KGHSH, CDR2 LQKENI. The CDR3 length is 13 residues.

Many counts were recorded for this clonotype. The CDR3 region has the DNA TGTGCCAGCAGTTTAAGCCGGGTCGGGAATAGCAATCAGCCCCAGCATTTT. Its protein product is CASSLSRVGNSNQPQHF. The chain joins TRBV12-3 or TRBV12-4 to TRBJ1-5; no firm D call. Deletions cut 2 bases from V and 0 bases from J, with 14 bases between. CDR3 length equals 17 residues.

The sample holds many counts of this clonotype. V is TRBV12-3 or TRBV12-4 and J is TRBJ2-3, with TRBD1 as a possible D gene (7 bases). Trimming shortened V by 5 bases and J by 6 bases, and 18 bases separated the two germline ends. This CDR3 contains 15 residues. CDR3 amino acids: CASSGGTEVTDTQYF. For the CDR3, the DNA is TGTGCCAGCAGTGGCGGGACAGAAGTGACGGATACGCAGTATTTT.

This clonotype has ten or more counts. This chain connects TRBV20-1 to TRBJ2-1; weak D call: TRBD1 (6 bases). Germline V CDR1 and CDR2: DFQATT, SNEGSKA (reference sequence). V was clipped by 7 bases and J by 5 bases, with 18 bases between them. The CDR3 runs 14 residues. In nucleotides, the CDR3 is TGCAGTGTTCGACTCGGGGACACCGACAATGAGCAGTTCTTC. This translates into CSVRLGDTDNEQFF.

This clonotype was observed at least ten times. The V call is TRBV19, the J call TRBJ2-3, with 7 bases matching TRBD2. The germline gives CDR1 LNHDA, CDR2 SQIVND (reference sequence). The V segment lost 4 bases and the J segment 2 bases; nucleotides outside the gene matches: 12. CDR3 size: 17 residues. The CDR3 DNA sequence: TGTGCCAGTAGTAATCACGCCTCTAGCGGATACACAGATACGCAGTATTTT. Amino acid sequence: CASSNHASSGYTDTQYF.

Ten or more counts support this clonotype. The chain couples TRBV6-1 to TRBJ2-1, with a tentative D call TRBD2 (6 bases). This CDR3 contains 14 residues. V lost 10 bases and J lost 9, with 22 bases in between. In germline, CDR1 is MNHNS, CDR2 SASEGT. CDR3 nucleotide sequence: TGTGCCACCAGCCCCGGGAGTGATCGGGTTGAGCAGTTCTTC. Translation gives CATSPGSDRVEQFF.

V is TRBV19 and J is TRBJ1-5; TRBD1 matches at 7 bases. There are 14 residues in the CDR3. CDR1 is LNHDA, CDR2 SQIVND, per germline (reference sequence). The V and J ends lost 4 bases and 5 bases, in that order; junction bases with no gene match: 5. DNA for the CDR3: TGTGCCAGTAGTAATCCACAGGGGTATCAGCCCCAGCATTTT. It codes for CASSNPQGYQPQHF.

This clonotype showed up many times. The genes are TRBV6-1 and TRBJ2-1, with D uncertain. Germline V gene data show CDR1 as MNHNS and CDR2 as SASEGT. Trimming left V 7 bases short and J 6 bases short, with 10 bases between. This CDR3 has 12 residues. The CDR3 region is CASTTLANEQFF. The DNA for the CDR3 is TGTGCCAGCACCACCCTGGCCAATGAGCAGTTCTTC.

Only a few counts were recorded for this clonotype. The CDR3 DNA follows: TGCGCCAGCAGCCAAGAAGGGACAGGCGATGAGCAGTTCTTC. This translates into CASSQEGTGDEQFF. The chain uses TRBV4-1 and TRBJ2-1, with 8 bases that match TRBD1. Germline assignment: CDR1 MGHRA and CDR2 YSYEKL. V trimming: 0 bases; J trimming: 8 bases; junction bases outside the gene matches: 3. The CDR3 has 14 residues.

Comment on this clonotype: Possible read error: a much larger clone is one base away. The CDR3 bases are TGTGCCAGTAGTATGTGGCGGGATCAGCCCCAGCATTTT. As protein: CASSMWRDQPQHF. The V call is TRBV19, the J call TRBJ1-5, with unresolved D. V gave up 3 bases and J gave up 5 bases, with 8 bases separating them. Germline CDR1 and CDR2: LNHDA and SQIVND (reference sequence). The length of the CDR3 is 13 residues.

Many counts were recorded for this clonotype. This CDR3 reads CSASPMTGLYGEQYF. In nucleotides, the CDR3 is TGCAGTGCTAGCCCTATGACAGGCCTTTACGGCGAGCAGTACTTC. J is TRBJ2-7 and V is TRBV20-1, with D tentatively TRBD1 (6 bases). The CDR3 contains 15 residues. Germline V gene lookup returns CDR1 DFQATT and CDR2 SNEGSKA (reference sequence). Trimming cost V 3 bases and J 6 bases, with 21 bases left between them.

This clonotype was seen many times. The CDR3 sequence is CSARVNRGTEAFF. The CDR3 DNA reads as TGCAGTGCTAGAGTCAACAGGGGGACTGAAGCTTTCTTT. The chain links TRBV20-1 to TRBJ1-1; TRBD1 agrees at 8 bases. From germline, CDR1 is DFQATT and CDR2 SNEGSKA (reference sequence). V lost 1 base to trimming and J lost 5 bases; unmatched junction nucleotides: 3. The CDR3 is 13 amino acids.

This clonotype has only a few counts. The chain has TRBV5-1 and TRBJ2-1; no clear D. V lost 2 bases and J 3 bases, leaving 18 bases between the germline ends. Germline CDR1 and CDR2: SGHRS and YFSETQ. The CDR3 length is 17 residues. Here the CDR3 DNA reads TGCGCCAGCAGCTTTAGATTCAGAGAAGCAAGCTACAATGAGCAGTTCTTC. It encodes CASSFRFREASYNEQFF. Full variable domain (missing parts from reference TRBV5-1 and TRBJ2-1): KAGVTQTPRYLIKTRGQQVTLSCSPISGHRSVSWYQQTPGQGLQFLFEYFSETQRNKGNFPGRFSGRQFSNSRSEMNVSTLELGDSALYLCASSFRFREASYNEQFFGPGTRLTVL.

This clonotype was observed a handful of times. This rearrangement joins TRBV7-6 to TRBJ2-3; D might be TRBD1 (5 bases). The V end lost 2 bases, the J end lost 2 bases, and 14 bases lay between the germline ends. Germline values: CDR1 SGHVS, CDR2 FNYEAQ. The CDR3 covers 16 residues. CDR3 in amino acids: CASSLIQGSPTDTQYF. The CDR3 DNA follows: TGTGCCAGCAGCTTAATCCAGGGATCCCCCACAGATACGCAGTATTTT.

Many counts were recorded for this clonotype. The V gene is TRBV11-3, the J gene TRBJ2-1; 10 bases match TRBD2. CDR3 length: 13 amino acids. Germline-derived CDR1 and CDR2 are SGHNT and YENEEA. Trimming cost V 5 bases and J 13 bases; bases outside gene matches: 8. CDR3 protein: CASSTLAGALQFF. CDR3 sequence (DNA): TGTGCCAGCAGCACTCTAGCGGGAGCCCTTCAGTTCTTC.

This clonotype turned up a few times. The CDR3 DNA follows: TGTGCCTGTCAAACGGGTGGGGATTCCGGAAACACCATATATTTT. Its protein product is CACQTGGDSGNTIYF. The chain has TRBV30 and TRBJ1-3; no reliable D call. Germline V gene data show CDR1 as GTSNPN and CDR2 as SVGIG (reference sequence). This CDR3 contains 15 residues. V was clipped by 6 bases and J by 4 bases, with 19 bases between them.

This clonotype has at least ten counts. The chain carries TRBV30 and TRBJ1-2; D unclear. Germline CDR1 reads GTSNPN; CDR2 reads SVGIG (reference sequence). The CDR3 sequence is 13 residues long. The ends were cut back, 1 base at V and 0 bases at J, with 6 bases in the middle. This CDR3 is CAWSAAANYGYTF. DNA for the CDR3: TGTGCCTGGAGTGCGGCAGCTAACTATGGCTACACCTTC.

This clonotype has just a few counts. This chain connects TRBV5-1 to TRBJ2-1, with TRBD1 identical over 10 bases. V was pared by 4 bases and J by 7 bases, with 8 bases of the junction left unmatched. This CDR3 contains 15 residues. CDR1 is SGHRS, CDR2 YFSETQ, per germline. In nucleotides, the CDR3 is TGCGCCAGCAGCCCCCGGACAGGGGGACTTAATGAGCAGTTCTTC. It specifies CASSPRTGGLNEQFF.

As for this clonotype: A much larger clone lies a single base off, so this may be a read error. CDR3 DNA: TGTGCCAGCAGCCAAGTAGGAGCGGGAGGCCCTAAAAAGATTCAGTACTTC. It encodes CASSQVGAGGPKKIQYF. V gene TRBV12-3 or TRBV12-4 combines with J gene TRBJ2-4, with 9 bases aligning to TRBD2. The CDR3 covers 17 residues.

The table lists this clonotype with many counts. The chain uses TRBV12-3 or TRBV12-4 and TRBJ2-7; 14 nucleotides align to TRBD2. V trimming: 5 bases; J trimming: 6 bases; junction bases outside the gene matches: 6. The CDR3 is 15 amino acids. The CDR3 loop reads CASSRLAGGPGEQYF. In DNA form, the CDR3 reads TGTGCCAGCAGTCGACTAGCGGGAGGGCCCGGCGAGCAGTACTTC.

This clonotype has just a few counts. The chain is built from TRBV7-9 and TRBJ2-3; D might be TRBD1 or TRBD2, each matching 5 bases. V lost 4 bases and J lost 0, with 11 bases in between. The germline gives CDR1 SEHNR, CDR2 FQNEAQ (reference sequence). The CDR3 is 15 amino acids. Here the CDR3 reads CASSSQRDSTDTQYF. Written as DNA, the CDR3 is TGTGCCAGCAGCTCCCAACGGGACAGCACAGATACGCAGTATTTT.